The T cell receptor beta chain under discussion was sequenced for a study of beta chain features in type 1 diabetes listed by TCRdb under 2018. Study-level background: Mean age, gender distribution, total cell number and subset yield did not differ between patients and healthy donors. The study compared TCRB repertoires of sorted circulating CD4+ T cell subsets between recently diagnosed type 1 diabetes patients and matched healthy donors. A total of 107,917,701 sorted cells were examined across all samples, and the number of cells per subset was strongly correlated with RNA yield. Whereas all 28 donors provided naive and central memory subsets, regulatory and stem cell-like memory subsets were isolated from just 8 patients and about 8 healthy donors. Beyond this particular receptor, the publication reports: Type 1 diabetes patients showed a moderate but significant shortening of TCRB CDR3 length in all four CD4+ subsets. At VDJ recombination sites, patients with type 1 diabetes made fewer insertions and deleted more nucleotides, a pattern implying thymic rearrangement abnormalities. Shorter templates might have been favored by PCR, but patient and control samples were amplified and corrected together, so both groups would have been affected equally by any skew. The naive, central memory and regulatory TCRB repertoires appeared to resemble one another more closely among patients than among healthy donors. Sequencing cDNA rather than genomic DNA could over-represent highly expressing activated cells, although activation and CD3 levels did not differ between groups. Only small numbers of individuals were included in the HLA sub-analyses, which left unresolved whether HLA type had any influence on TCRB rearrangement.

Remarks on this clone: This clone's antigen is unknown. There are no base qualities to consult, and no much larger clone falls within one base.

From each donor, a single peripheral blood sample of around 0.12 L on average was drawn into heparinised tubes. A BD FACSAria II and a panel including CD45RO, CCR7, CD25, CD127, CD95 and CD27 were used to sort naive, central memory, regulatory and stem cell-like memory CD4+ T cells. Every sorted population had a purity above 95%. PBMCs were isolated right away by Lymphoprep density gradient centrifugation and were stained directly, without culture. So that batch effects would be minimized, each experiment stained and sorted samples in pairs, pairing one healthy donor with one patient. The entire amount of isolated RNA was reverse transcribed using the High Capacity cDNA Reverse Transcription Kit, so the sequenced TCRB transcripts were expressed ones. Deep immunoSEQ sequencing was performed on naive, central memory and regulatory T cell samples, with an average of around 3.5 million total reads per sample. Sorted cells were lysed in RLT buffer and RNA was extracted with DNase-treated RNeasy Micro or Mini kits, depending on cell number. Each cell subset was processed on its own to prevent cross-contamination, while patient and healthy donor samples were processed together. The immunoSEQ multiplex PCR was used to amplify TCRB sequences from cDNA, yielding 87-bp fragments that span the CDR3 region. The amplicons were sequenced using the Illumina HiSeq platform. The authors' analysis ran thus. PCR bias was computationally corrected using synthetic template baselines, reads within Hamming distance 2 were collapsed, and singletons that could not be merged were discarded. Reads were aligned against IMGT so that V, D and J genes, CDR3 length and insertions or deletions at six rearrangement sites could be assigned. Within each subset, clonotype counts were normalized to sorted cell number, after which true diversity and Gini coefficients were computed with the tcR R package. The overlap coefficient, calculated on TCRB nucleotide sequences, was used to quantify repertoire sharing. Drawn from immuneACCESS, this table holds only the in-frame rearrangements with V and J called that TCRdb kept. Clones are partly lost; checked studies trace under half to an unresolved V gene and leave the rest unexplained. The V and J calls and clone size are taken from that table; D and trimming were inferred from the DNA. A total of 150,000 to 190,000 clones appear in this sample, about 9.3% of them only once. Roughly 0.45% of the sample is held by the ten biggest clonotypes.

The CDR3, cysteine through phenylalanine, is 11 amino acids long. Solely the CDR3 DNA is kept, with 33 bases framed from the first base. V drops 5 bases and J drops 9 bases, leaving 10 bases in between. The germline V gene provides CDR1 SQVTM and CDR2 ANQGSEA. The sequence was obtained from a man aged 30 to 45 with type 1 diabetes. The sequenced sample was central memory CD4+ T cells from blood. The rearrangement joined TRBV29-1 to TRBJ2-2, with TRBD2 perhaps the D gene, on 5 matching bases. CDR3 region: CSVWEYRELFF. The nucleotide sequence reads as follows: TGCAGCGTTTGGGAGTACCGGGAGCTGTTTTTT.